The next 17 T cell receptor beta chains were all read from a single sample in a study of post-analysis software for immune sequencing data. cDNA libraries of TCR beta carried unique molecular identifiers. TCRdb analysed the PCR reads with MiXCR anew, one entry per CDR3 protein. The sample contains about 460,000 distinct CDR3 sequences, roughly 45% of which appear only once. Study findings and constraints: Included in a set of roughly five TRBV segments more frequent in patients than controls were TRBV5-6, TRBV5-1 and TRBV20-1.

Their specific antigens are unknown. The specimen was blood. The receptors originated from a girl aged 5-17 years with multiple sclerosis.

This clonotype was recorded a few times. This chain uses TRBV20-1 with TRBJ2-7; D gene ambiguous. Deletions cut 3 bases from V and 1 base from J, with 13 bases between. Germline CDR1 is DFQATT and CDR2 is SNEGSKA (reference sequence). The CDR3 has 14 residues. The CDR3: CSASRAVRSYEQYF. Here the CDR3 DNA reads TGCAGTGCTAGTCGCGCGGTGAGGTCCTACGAGCAGTACTTC.

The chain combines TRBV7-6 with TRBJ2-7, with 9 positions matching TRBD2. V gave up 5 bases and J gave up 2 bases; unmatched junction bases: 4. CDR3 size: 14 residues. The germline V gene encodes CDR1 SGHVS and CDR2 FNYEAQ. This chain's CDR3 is CASSVSGSPYEQYF. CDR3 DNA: TGTGCCAGCAGCGTTAGCGGGAGCCCCTACGAGCAGTACTTC.

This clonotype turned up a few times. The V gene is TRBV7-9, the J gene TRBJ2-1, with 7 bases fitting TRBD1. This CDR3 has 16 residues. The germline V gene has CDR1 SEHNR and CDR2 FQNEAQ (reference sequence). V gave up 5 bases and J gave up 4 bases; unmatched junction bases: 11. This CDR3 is CASSPQRGGRYNEQFF. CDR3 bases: TGTGCCAGCAGCCCCCAACGAGGGGGCAGGTACAATGAGCAGTTCTTC.

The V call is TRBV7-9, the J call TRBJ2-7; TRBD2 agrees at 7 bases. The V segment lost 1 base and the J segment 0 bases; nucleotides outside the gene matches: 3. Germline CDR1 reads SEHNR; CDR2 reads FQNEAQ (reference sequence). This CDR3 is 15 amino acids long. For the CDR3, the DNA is TGTGCCAGCAGCTTAGAGTCGGGGGGCTCCTACGAGCAGTACTTC. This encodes CASSLESGGSYEQYF.

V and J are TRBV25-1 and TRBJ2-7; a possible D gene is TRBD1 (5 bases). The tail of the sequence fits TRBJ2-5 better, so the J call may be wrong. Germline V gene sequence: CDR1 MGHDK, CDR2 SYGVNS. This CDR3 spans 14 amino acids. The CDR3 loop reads CASSDFDSGQTQYF. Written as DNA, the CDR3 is TGTGCCAGCAGTGACTTCGACAGTGGCCAGACCCAGTACTTC.

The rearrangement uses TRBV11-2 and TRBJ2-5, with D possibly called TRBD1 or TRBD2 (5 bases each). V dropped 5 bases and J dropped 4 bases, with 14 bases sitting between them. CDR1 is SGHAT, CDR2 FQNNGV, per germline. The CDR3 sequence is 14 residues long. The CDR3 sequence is CASSRGTALETQYF. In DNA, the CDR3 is TGTGCCAGCAGCCGAGGGACGGCTTTAGAGACCCAGTACTTC.

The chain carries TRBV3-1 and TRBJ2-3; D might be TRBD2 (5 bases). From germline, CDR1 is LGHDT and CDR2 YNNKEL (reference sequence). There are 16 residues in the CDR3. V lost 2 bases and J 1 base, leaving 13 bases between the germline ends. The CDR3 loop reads CASSQNGLAGTDTQYF. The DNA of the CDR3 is TGTGCCAGCAGCCAAAATGGGCTAGCTGGCACAGATACGCAGTATTTT.

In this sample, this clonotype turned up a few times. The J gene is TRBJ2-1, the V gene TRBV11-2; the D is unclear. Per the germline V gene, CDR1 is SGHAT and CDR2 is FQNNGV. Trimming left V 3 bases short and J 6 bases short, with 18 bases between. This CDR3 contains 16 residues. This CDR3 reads CASSFRPEEYGNEQFF. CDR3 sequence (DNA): TGTGCCAGCAGCTTCCGACCCGAAGAATACGGCAATGAGCAGTTCTTC.

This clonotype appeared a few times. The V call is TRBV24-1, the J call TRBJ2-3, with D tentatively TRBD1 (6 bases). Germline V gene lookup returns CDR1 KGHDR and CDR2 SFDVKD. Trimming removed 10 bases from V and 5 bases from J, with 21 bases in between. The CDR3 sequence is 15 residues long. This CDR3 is CATSVTGNGRDTQYF. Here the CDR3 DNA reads TGTGCCACTAGCGTAACAGGGAATGGTAGAGATACGCAGTATTTT.

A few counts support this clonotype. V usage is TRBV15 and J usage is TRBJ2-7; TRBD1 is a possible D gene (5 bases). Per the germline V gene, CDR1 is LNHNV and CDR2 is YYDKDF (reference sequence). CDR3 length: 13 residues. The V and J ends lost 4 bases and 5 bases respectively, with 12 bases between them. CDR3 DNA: TGTGCCACCAGCACGACGACAGTGGACGAGCAGTACTTC. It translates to CATSTTTVDEQYF. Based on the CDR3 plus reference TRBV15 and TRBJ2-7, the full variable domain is DAMVIQNPRYQVTQFGKPVTLSCSQTLNHNVMYWYQQKSSQAPKLLFHYYDKDFNNEADTPDNFQSRRPNTSFCFLDIRSPGLGDTAMYLCATSTTTVDEQYFGPGTRLTVT.

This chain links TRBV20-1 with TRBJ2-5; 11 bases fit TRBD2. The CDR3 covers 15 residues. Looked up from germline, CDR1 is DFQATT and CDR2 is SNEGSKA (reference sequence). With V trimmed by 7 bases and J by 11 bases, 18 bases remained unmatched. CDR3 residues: CSVRAHLLAGAGQYF. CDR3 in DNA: TGCAGTGTCCGAGCCCATTTACTAGCGGGAGCGGGGCAGTACTTC.

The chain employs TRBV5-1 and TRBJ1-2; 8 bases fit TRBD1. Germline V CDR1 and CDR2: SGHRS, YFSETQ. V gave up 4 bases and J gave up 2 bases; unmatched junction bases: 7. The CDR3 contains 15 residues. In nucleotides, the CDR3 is TGCGCCAGCAGCCGAGCAGACAGGGGAAACTATGGCTACACCTTC. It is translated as CASSRADRGNYGYTF.

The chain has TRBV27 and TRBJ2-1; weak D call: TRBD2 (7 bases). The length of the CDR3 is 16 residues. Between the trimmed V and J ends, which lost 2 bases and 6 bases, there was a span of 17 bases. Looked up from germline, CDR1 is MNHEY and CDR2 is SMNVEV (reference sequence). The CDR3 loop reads CASSLTGGTGFNEQFF. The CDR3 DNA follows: TGTGCCAGCAGTTTAACGGGGGGCACGGGATTCAATGAGCAGTTCTTC.

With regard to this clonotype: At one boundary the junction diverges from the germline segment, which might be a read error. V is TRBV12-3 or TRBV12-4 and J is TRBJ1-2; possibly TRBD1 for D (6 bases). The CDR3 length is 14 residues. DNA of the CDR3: TGTGCCAGCAGTTTAGGTGCAGGGGTGACTGGCCACACCTTC. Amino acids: CASSLGAGVTGHTF.

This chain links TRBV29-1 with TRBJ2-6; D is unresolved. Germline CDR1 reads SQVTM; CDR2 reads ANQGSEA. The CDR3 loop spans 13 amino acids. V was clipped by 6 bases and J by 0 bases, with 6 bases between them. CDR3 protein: CSVENSGANVLTF. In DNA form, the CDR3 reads TGCAGCGTAGAAAACTCTGGGGCCAACGTCCTGACTTTC.

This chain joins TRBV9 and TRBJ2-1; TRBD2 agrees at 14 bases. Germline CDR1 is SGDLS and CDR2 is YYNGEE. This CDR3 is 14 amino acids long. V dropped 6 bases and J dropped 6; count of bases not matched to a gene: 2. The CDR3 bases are TGTGCCAGCAAAGGGACTAGCGGGAGCAATGAGCAGTTCTTC. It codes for CASKGTSGSNEQFF.

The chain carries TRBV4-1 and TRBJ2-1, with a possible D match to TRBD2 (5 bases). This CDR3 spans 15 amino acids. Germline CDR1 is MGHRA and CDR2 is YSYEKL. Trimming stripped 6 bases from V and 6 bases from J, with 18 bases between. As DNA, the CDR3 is TGCGCCAGCAGGCAGGATCGGACTGCTCCCAATGAGCAGTTCTTC. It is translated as CASRQDRTAPNEQFF.